This T cell receptor (beta chain) was identified in a study of molecular identifiers for immune sequencing clone quantification (dated 2018 in TCRdb). In terms of the full investigation: In a replicate experiment, RNA from approximately 22,000 or 94,000 naive CD8 T cells was split into five aliquots, four of which were sequenced. CD8 T cells were used in a methods study to benchmark molecular-identifier clustering-based TCR repertoire sequencing (MIDCIRS) and TCR RNA copy counting.

Libraries of naive CD8 T cells were generated from approximately 20,000 to 1,000,000 sorted cells, with 10%, 30% or 50% of the purified RNA used. On a BD FACSAria II, naive CD8 T cells were FACS-sorted as CD8+CD4-CCR7+CD45RA+ and collected into RLT Plus buffer. Detection sensitivity was tested by spiking Jurkat RNA equal to about eleven TCR copies' worth into samples containing roughly 19,000-1,100,000 naive CD8 T cells. Enrichment of CD8 T cells was performed with RosetteSep CD8+ T Cell Enrichment Cocktail and Ficoll-Paque, after which ACK red cell lysis was carried out. What the study reported, not specific to this receptor: Spiked-in Jurkat TCR RNA (approximately 10 copies' worth), which is not part of the donor repertoire, was contained in the naive libraries. Modeling gave about 3 recovered TCR RNA copies per cell versus 8 to 10 by digital PCR, implying roughly 30% capture efficiency. When barcode sub-clustering was omitted, TCR diversity was inflated by chimeric consensus sequences, with chimeras reaching as high as 47%. The sizes of highly expanded clones could end up underestimated when identical TCR molecules share a barcode. In CMV-specific effector cells, clones with more than 20 RNA copies contained over 98% of molecules, whereas in naive cells such clones contained under 1% of molecules. Spiked-in Jurkat TCR RNA equal to a single cell's worth was reported to be detectable even within 1,200,000 naive CD8 T cells.

The library was produced with PCR. Sequencing was carried out with a NextSeq 500. Bulk TCR libraries were generated as previously described, with the TCR primers listed in Table S5 used. Purification of total RNA was performed with the Qiagen AllPrep DNA/RNA kit. Before analysis, reads from multiple sequencing runs of one library were combined. As for the authors' bioinformatics: Only reads with exact TCR constant sequence were kept, trimmed to 150 nt, and grouped by their 12-nt molecular barcodes. Within each barcode group, reads were sub-clustered at a 15% Levenshtein threshold, and quality-weighted consensus sequences were built per RNA molecule. Non-functional sequences were removed, as were lower-count sequences one edit away from another. Based on a fit of two negative binomial distributions, barcode sub-clusters having less than 20% of the maximum read count were discarded. The public reads were run again by TCRdb, first through fastp at Q25 and then through MiXCR, and only productive beta chains were kept. Rows are combined by CDR3 protein, so each entry shows the most common genes and DNA. The V and J calls here are based on TCRdb, not the publication. The sample table holds about half a million distinct CDR3 sequences, of which around 23% were seen once. Approximately 0.8% of the sample belongs to the ten largest clones.

Relative to germline, V is 5 bases shorter and J is 7 bases shorter, with 8 bases between their ends. The CDR3 runs 12 residues from the cysteine to the phenylalanine. Only the CDR3 region is kept as DNA, spanning 36 bases read in frame from base 1. CDR1 and CDR2, looked up from the germline V gene, are SGHTA and FQGNSA. In this sample, this clonotype turned up many times. Its antigen target is currently unknown. Base quality data are lacking; no much larger clone is found one base away. This clonotype was obtained from a human donor in good health. Some libraries in this study had Jurkat cell RNA spiked in. The V and J segments used are TRBV7-2 and TRBJ1-4; there is no confident call for the D gene. Material for sequencing was naive CD8+ T cells from blood, with Jurkat cell RNA spiked in. Explained via the paper, the cell subset or site label denotes: FACS-sorted CD8+CD4-CCR7+CD45RA+ naive T cells. The bases read TGTGCCAGCAGCCCGCCCAGTGAAAAACTGTTTTTT. Protein translation: CASSPPSEKLFF. The full variable domain, completed from the reference TRBV7-2 and TRBJ1-4 proteins outside the CDR3, reads GAGVSQSPSNKVTEKGKDVELRCDPISGHTALYWYRQSLGQGLEFLIYFQGNSAPDKSGLPSDRFSAERTGGSVSTLTIQRTQQEDSAVYLCASSPPSEKLFFGSGTQLSVL.